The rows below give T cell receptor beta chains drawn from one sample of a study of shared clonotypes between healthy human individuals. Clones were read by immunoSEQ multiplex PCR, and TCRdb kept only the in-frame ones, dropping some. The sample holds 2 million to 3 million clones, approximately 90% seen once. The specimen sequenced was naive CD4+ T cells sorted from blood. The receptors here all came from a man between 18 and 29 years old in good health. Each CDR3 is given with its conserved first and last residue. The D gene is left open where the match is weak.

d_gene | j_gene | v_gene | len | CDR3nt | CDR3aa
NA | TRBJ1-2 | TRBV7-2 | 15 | TGTGCCAGCAGCTTAAGACCCCAGGGAAACTATGGCTACACCTTC | CASSLRPQGNYGYTF
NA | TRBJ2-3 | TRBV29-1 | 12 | TGCAGCGTTGAGTCTAGCACAGATACGCAGTATTTT | CSVESSTDTQYF
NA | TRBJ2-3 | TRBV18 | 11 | TGTGCCAGCTCTAGCACAGATACGCAGTATTTT | CASSSTDTQYF
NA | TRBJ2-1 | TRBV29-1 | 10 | TGCAGCGTTGACGGACGGGAGCAGTTCTTC | CSVDGREQFF
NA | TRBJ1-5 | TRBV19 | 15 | TGTGCCAGTAGTATAGGGACGGTTAGCAATCAGCCCCAGCATTTT | CASSIGTVSNQPQHF
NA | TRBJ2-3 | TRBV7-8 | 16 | TGTGCCAGTTCTATCCGGCGAGCGGGCGGCACAGATACGCAGTATTTT | CASSIRRAGGTDTQYF
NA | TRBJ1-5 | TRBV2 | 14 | TGTGCCAGCAGCAGGACAGAGCAGTATCAGCCCCAGCATTTT | CASSRTEQYQPQHF
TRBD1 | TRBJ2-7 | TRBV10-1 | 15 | TGCGCCAGCAGCCCCGGTAGGACAGGGGTGAGGGAGCAGTACTTC | CASSPGRTGVREQYF
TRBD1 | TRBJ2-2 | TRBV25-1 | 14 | TGTGCCAGCAGACATGACAGGGACACCGGGGAGCTGTTTTTT | CASRHDRDTGELFF
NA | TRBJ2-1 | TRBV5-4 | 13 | TGTGCCAGCAGCTCGGACGAGTACAATGAGCAGTTCTTC | CASSSDEYNEQFF
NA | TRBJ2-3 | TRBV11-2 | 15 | TGTGCCAGCAGCTTAGCGGGGTTCAGCACAGATACGCAGTATTTT | CASSLAGFSTDTQYF
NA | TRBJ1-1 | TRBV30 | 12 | TGTGCCTGGAGTAGGCTGAACACTGAAGCTTTCTTT | CAWSRLNTEAFF
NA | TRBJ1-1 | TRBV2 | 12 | TGTGCCAGCAGTGATAGGGAGATTGAAGCTTTCTTT | CASSDREIEAFF
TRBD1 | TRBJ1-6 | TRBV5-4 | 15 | TGTGCCAGCAGCTTGGCGACAGGGCGTAATTCACCCCTCCACTTT | CASSLATGRNSPLHF
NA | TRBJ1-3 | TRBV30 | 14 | TGTGCCTGGAGTCCCAGGGCCTCTGGAAACACCATATATTTT | CAWSPRASGNTIYF
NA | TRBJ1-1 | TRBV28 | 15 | TGTGCCAGCAGTCCACTCTGGACAAGAAGCACTGAAGCTTTCTTT | CASSPLWTRSTEAFF